The 23 T cell receptor beta chains given below trace back to one sample, sequenced in a study of response to subunit inactivated influenza vaccine. Using its own MiXCR run on the RT-PCR reads, TCRdb lists one record per CDR3 protein. This table holds 610,000 or so distinct CDR3 sequences, 12% to 15% found once. The source was PBMCs from blood, collected about 12 days after vaccination. These receptors were taken from a man aged 50-59 years who received an inactivated influenza vaccine.

The table lists this clonotype with a count of one. This chain connects TRBV20-1 to TRBJ1-1; D is possibly TRBD1 (5 bases). The length of the CDR3 is 10 residues. Trimming removed 5 bases from V and 8 bases from J, with 9 bases in between. Germline-derived CDR1 and CDR2 are DFQATT and SNEGSKA (reference sequence). The CDR3 coding sequence is TGCAGTGCTCGGGGGGAAGAAGCTTTCTTT. Protein: CSARGEEAFF.

The chain links TRBV2 to TRBJ2-5; maybe TRBD2 (5 bases). Deletions cut 6 bases from V and 5 bases from J, with 10 bases between. Germline CDR1 reads SNHLY; CDR2 reads FYNNEI. This CDR3 is built from 12 residues. The CDR3 DNA is TGTGCCAGCAGGGCTAGCTCCGAGACCCAGTACTTC. This codes for CASRASSETQYF.

This clonotype was detected a few times. The chain links TRBV20-1 to TRBJ1-5, with D maybe TRBD1 (5 bases). Trimming took 6 bases from V and 2 from J, leaving 17 bases between them. The CDR3 contains 15 residues. In germline, CDR1 is DFQATT, CDR2 SNEGSKA (reference sequence). The CDR3 region has the DNA TGCAGTGCCCCCGCGGGGGGTCCGGGCAATCAGCCCCAGCATTTT. Amino acids: CSAPAGGPGNQPQHF.

The chain uses TRBV7-2 and TRBJ1-5; D is perhaps TRBD1 (5 bases). Germline assignment: CDR1 SGHTA and CDR2 FQGNSA. The CDR3 spans 14 residues. Trimming took 3 bases from V and 6 from J, leaving 12 bases between them. The chain's CDR3 is CASSLMQGAQPQHF. In DNA, the CDR3 is TGTGCCAGCAGCTTGATGCAGGGAGCTCAGCCCCAGCATTTT. The full variable domain, completed using reference TRBV7-2 and TRBJ1-5, is GAGVSQSPSNKVTEKGKDVELRCDPISGHTALYWYRQSLGQGLEFLIYFQGNSAPDKSGLPSDRFSAERTGGSVSTLTIQRTQQEDSAVYLCASSLMQGAQPQHFGDGTRLSIL.

The chain combines TRBV4-1 with TRBJ1-2, with no clear D. Germline CDR1 reads MGHRA; CDR2 reads YSYEKL. V lost 4 bases to trimming and J lost 4 bases, with 10 bases between them. This CDR3 is built from 13 residues. CDR3 nucleotides: TGCGCCAGCAGCCTGGGAGTGGGCTATGGCTACACCTTC. Its translation: CASSLGVGYGYTF.

The V and J genes are TRBV7-9 and TRBJ1-4, with D possibly being TRBD1 (6 bases). CDR1 is SEHNR and CDR2 is FQNEAQ in the germline V gene (reference sequence). Trimming took off 4 bases at V and 12 bases at J, with 12 bases between the two ends. This CDR3 has 12 amino acids. This chain's CDR3 is CASSSQGYELFF. In DNA form, the CDR3 reads TGTGCCAGCAGCTCACAGGGATATGAACTGTTTTTT.

The chain is built from TRBV7-9 and TRBJ2-7; the D is unclear. V was pared by 2 bases and J by 5 bases, with 13 bases between. The CDR3 has 14 residues. Per germline, CDR1 SEHNR and CDR2 FQNEAQ (reference sequence). In nucleotides, the CDR3 is TGTGCCAGCAGCTTATCAGGCAGTGTGGACGAGCAGTACTTC. Its protein product is CASSLSGSVDEQYF. Filled out from reference TRBV7-9 and TRBJ2-7, the complete variable domain reads DTGVSQNPRHKITKRGQNVTFRCDPISEHNRLYWYRQTLGQGPEFLTYFQNEAQLEKSRLLSDRFSAERPKGSFSTLEIQRTEQGDSAMYLCASSLSGSVDEQYFGPGTRLTVT.

This clonotype occurred a few times. The V gene is TRBV5-4, the J gene TRBJ2-7, with D possibly matching TRBD1 (5 bases). This CDR3 comprises 19 residues. V dropped 3 bases and J dropped 2 bases, with 27 bases sitting between them. The V gene's germline CDR1 is SGHNT and CDR2 YYREEE (reference sequence). This chain's CDR3 is CASSYVIVRERGRAYEQYF. As DNA, the CDR3 is TGTGCCAGCAGCTACGTAATTGTAAGGGAAAGGGGCAGAGCCTACGAGCAGTACTTC.

The V call is TRBV10-3, the J call TRBJ1-5; D is perhaps TRBD1 (5 bases). Trimming took 1 base from V and 0 from J, leaving 19 bases between them. Germline values: CDR1 ENHRY, CDR2 SYGVKD. CDR3 length equals 19 residues. The CDR3 region has the DNA TGTGCCATCAGTGAGTTCCACTTCCAGGGTTTGGGTAGCAATCAGCCCCAGCATTTT. Translation: CAISEFHFQGLGSNQPQHF.

In its sample, this clonotype was seen many times. The rearrangement joins TRBV5-1 to TRBJ2-3, with 14 bases lining up with TRBD2. Germline V gene lookup returns CDR1 SGHRS and CDR2 YFSETQ. This CDR3 has 18 amino acids. V dropped 5 bases and J dropped 4; count of bases not matched to a gene: 12. Here the CDR3 DNA reads TGCGCCAGCAGGACAAGACTAGCGGGGGGGCAGTGGGCAGATACGCAGTATTTT. Protein sequence: CASRTRLAGGQWADTQYF.

This clonotype was recorded a few times. The V and J genes are TRBV6-5 and TRBJ1-5; D gene unclear. The V gene lost 7 bases and the J gene lost 3 bases, with 7 bases spanning the gap. This CDR3 spans 12 amino acids. Germline V gives CDR1 MNHEY, CDR2 SVGAGI. CDR3 nucleotide sequence: TGTGCCAGCAACACCCTCAATCAGCCCCAGCATTTT. Translation gives CASNTLNQPQHF.

In this sample, this clonotype turned up a few times. V is TRBV3-1 and J is TRBJ2-7; 7 nucleotides match TRBD1. The germline V gene encodes CDR1 LGHDT and CDR2 YNNKEL (reference sequence). V shed 4 bases, J shed 3 bases, and the junction held 6 bases outside the gene matches. CDR3 length equals 14 residues. CDR3 region: CASSRATGNYEQYF. The CDR3 coding sequence is TGTGCCAGCAGCCGGGCGACAGGGAACTACGAGCAGTACTTC.

V and J are TRBV4-3 and TRBJ2-5; D possibly corresponds to TRBD1 (6 bases). The CDR3 is 16 amino acids. V shed 9 bases and J shed 1 base, with 21 bases lying between them. CDR1 is LGHNA and CDR2 is YSLEER in the germline V gene. Here the CDR3 DNA reads TGCGCCAGTAACCCCCTTCCCCGGGACACCCAAGAGACCCAGTACTTC. Translation gives CASNPLPRDTQETQYF.

This clonotype was counted a few times. The gene calls are TRBV20-1 and TRBJ2-7; TRBD1 might be the D (5 bases). Germline CDR1 is DFQATT and CDR2 is SNEGSKA (reference sequence). There are 12 residues in the CDR3. V was cut by 5 bases and J by 6 bases, with 14 bases left in between. CDR3 region: CSADEQGSEQYF. The CDR3 region has the DNA TGCAGTGCTGACGAGCAGGGAAGCGAGCAGTACTTC.

The chain is built from TRBV20-1 and TRBJ1-1; possibly TRBD1 for D (6 bases). Trimming took 4 bases from V and 0 from J, leaving 12 bases between them. The CDR3 is made up of 14 amino acids. CDR1 and CDR2 from the germline V gene are DFQATT and SNEGSKA (reference sequence). CDR3 loop: CSATPGDMNTEAFF. DNA of the CDR3: TGCAGTGCTACACCGGGGGACATGAACACTGAAGCTTTCTTT.

This clonotype has only a few counts. The chain recombines TRBV4-1 with TRBJ1-5, with D uncertain. Germline values: CDR1 MGHRA, CDR2 YSYEKL. The CDR3 consists of 13 residues. The V end was cut by 0 bases, the J end by 3 bases, with 3 bases between. In DNA, the CDR3 is TGCGCCAGCAGCCAAGAAACCAATCAGCCCCAGCATTTT. Protein: CASSQETNQPQHF.

Many counts were recorded for this clonotype. V and J are TRBV5-1 and TRBJ2-5; D remains ambiguous. Germline CDR1 reads SGHRS; CDR2 reads YFSETQ. This CDR3 spans 17 amino acids. The V and J ends lost 3 bases and 5 bases respectively, with 23 bases between them. The CDR3: CASSSTSALDGRETQYF. The CDR3 region has the DNA TGCGCCAGCAGCTCTACCTCCGCCCTGGACGGGCGGGAGACCCAGTACTTC.

DNA for the CDR3: TGCAGTGCTAGAGAGAAGGGTTGGGACACTGAAGCTTTCTTT. Its protein is CSAREKGWDTEAFF. This chain links TRBV20-1 with TRBJ1-1; D call uncertain. The length of the CDR3 is 14 residues. V was pared by 0 bases and J by 3 bases, with 11 bases between. CDR1 is DFQATT, CDR2 SNEGSKA, per germline (reference sequence).

This clonotype was observed a few times. The V and J genes are TRBV18 and TRBJ2-1; D is undetermined. Trimming shortened V by 4 bases and J by 6 bases, and 13 bases separated the two germline ends. This CDR3 is 14 amino acids long. Per germline, CDR1 KGHSH and CDR2 LQKENI. Here the CDR3 reads CASSREQTSNEQFF. CDR3 bases: TGTGCCAGCTCACGCGAACAGACGTCCAATGAGCAGTTCTTC.

The chain carries TRBV27 and TRBJ1-6, with D uncertain. V lost 10 bases and J 6 bases, leaving 13 bases between the germline ends. The V gene's germline CDR1 is MNHEY and CDR2 SMNVEV (reference sequence). CDR3 length: 13 residues. The CDR3 DNA reads TGTGCCACCAAACCGGGCCGTAATTCACCCCTCCACTTT. Amino acid sequence: CATKPGRNSPLHF.

This clonotype showed up just a few times. The chain couples TRBV7-9 to TRBJ1-1; no definite D call. With 5 bases removed from V and 5 bases from J, the gap between germline ends came to 15 bases. The CDR3 covers 14 residues. The V gene's germline CDR1 is SEHNR and CDR2 FQNEAQ (reference sequence). CDR3 coding DNA: TGTGCCAGCAGCGCGAGGGAGGTCGGGACTGAAGCTTTCTTT. Its protein is CASSAREVGTEAFF.

The genes are TRBV14 and TRBJ2-2; the D gene is possibly TRBD2 (5 bases). CDR1 is SGHDN, CDR2 FVKESK, per germline. There are 16 residues in the CDR3. Trimming stripped 1 base from V and 7 bases from J, with 16 bases between. In DNA, the CDR3 is TGTGCCAGCAGCCAAGGGTACCAACTAGGAGGCGGGGAGCTGTTTTTT. Translating gives CASSQGYQLGGGELFF.

This clonotype was observed a few times. In DNA, the CDR3 is TGTGCCAGCAGTTCCCCTTTGCTAGCGGGAGACAATGAGCAGTTCTTC. Translation: CASSSPLLAGDNEQFF. The rearrangement joins TRBV27 to TRBJ2-1, with 10 nucleotides matching TRBD2. Germline CDR1 reads MNHEY; CDR2 reads SMNVEV (reference sequence). This CDR3 is built from 16 residues. The junction had 8 bases not matched to a gene; V was cut back by 4 bases and J by 5 bases.